These T cell receptor beta chains were read from a single sample in a study of blood T cell repertoires in COVID-19. Generated by immunoSEQ multiplex PCR, the TCRdb table keeps only in-frame clones and is missing some. The table records a few hundred thousand clones, roughly four fifths of them present only once. Specimen: PBMCs or T cells enriched from blood (not recorded which). Source of these receptors: a woman aged 60-75 years who had recovered from COVID-19. Both conserved end residues are trimmed from each CDR3. The order of the fields is clone size, CDR3 length, J gene, V gene, CDR3 protein. The size of a clone is reported for some rows only, either as once, few or many, or as a class for expanded clones.

clone_size: -; cdr3_length: 12; j_call: TRBJ2-7; v_call: TRBV2; cdr3_aa: ASRPGDIRYEQY
clone_size: -; cdr3_length: 11; j_call: TRBJ1-2; v_call: TRBV28; cdr3_aa: ASSFLSLYGYT
clone_size: -; cdr3_length: 13; j_call: TRBJ1-4; v_call: TRBV7-6; cdr3_aa: ASSPLGATNEKLF
clone_size: -; cdr3_length: 17; j_call: TRBJ1-5; v_call: TRBV18; cdr3_aa: ASSPPNTGQGNSNQPQH
clone_size: once; cdr3_length: 15; j_call: TRBJ1-6; v_call: TRBV3-1/TRBV3-2; cdr3_aa: ASVVPGQGLYNSPLH
clone_size: -; cdr3_length: 15; j_call: TRBJ2-5; v_call: TRBV5-5; cdr3_aa: ASSAGLAGGQGETQY
clone_size: -; cdr3_length: 13; j_call: TRBJ2-2; v_call: TRBV3-1/TRBV3-2; cdr3_aa: ASSQGQLNTGELF
clone_size: -; cdr3_length: 16; j_call: TRBJ1-1; v_call: TRBV7-2; cdr3_aa: ASSLAYTRAGREGEAF
clone_size: -; cdr3_length: 11; j_call: TRBJ1-1; v_call: TRBV4-2; cdr3_aa: ASSLPPDRAAF
clone_size: -; cdr3_length: 12; j_call: TRBJ2-7; v_call: TRBV7-2; cdr3_aa: ASSLGAEPYEQY
clone_size: -; cdr3_length: 13; j_call: TRBJ1-1; v_call: TRBV9; cdr3_aa: ASSVAGSGNTEAF
clone_size: -; cdr3_length: 15; j_call: TRBJ2-1; v_call: TRBV7-6; cdr3_aa: ASSKTAGAGVWSEQF
clone_size: -; cdr3_length: 11; j_call: TRBJ1-1; v_call: TRBV29-1; cdr3_aa: SVDYQGNTEAF
clone_size: -; cdr3_length: 17; j_call: TRBJ2-1; v_call: TRBV5-6; cdr3_aa: ASSLGGSGRSPSYNEQF
clone_size: once; cdr3_length: 16; j_call: TRBJ2-1; v_call: TRBV3-1/TRBV3-2; cdr3_aa: ASSHPSGAETTYNEQF
clone_size: -; cdr3_length: 12; j_call: TRBJ2-1; v_call: TRBV6-2/TRBV6-3; cdr3_aa: ASSYSARYNEQF
clone_size: -; cdr3_length: 12; j_call: TRBJ1-2; v_call: TRBV5-6; cdr3_aa: ASSLGGLDYGYT
clone_size: -; cdr3_length: 14; j_call: TRBJ1-4; v_call: TRBV19; cdr3_aa: ASSDGTGYRNEKLF
clone_size: -; cdr3_length: 13; j_call: TRBJ2-5; v_call: TRBV5-4; cdr3_aa: ASSLTGRALETQY
clone_size: few; cdr3_length: 15; j_call: TRBJ2-3; v_call: TRBV5-4; cdr3_aa: ASSPPPVLPGLDTQY
clone_size: -; cdr3_length: 8; j_call: TRBJ2-3; v_call: TRBV6-5; cdr3_aa: ASRDTRGY
clone_size: -; cdr3_length: 11; j_call: TRBJ1-5; v_call: TRBV12-3/TRBV12-4; cdr3_aa: ASSSGHPQPQH
clone_size: -; cdr3_length: 13; j_call: TRBJ2-7; v_call: TRBV6-4; cdr3_aa: ASRRTSGSSYEQY
clone_size: -; cdr3_length: 13; j_call: TRBJ2-2; v_call: TRBV27; cdr3_aa: ASSRSSASRGELF
clone_size: -; cdr3_length: 12; j_call: TRBJ1-1; v_call: TRBV27; cdr3_aa: ASSFLGTEIEAF
clone_size: -; cdr3_length: 13; j_call: TRBJ1-2; v_call: TRBV27; cdr3_aa: ASSTRDRFSYGYT
clone_size: -; cdr3_length: 12; j_call: TRBJ1-1; v_call: TRBV27; cdr3_aa: ASSLREEGTEAF
clone_size: -; cdr3_length: 11; j_call: TRBJ1-6; v_call: TRBV3-1/TRBV3-2; cdr3_aa: ASSQRQGGPLH
clone_size: -; cdr3_length: 14; j_call: TRBJ1-3; v_call: TRBV5-1; cdr3_aa: ASSLEQSPSGNTIY
clone_size: -; cdr3_length: 12; j_call: TRBJ1-2; v_call: TRBV5-6; cdr3_aa: ASSFRGPNYGYT
clone_size: -; cdr3_length: 12; j_call: TRBJ2-2; v_call: TRBV6-5; cdr3_aa: AAARTGTTGELF
clone_size: few; cdr3_length: 11; j_call: TRBJ2-1; v_call: TRBV19; cdr3_aa: ASSIRGGGNEF
clone_size: -; cdr3_length: 12; j_call: TRBJ2-1; v_call: TRBV7-2; cdr3_aa: ASSSPAAVREQF
clone_size: -; cdr3_length: 11; j_call: TRBJ2-6; v_call: TRBV29-1; cdr3_aa: SVGRTGANVLT
clone_size: -; cdr3_length: 14; j_call: TRBJ1-2; v_call: TRBV4-3; cdr3_aa: ASSQDSSGGLSGYT
clone_size: few; cdr3_length: 13; j_call: TRBJ2-2; v_call: TRBV5-6; cdr3_aa: ASSADTGNTGELF
clone_size: once; cdr3_length: 14; j_call: TRBJ2-2; v_call: TRBV5-4; cdr3_aa: ASSLSRREGTGELF
clone_size: -; cdr3_length: 13; j_call: TRBJ2-7; v_call: TRBV4-2; cdr3_aa: ASSQAAQGAYEQY
clone_size: -; cdr3_length: 10; j_call: TRBJ1-4; v_call: TRBV13; cdr3_aa: ASSLGTGKLF
clone_size: once; cdr3_length: 10; j_call: TRBJ1-2; v_call: TRBV29-1; cdr3_aa: SVADRAYGYT
clone_size: -; cdr3_length: 13; j_call: TRBJ2-1; v_call: TRBV6-5; cdr3_aa: ASRVDRGSYNEQF
clone_size: -; cdr3_length: 13; j_call: TRBJ2-3; v_call: TRBV5-5; cdr3_aa: ASSLEAKETDTQY
clone_size: -; cdr3_length: 12; j_call: TRBJ1-2; v_call: TRBV7-2; cdr3_aa: ASSLEPMSYGYT
clone_size: -; cdr3_length: 16; j_call: TRBJ2-7; v_call: TRBV18; cdr3_aa: ASSQGTGGAGAEYEQY
clone_size: -; cdr3_length: 11; j_call: TRBJ2-1; v_call: TRBV7-2; cdr3_aa: ASSLLTGYEQF
clone_size: -; cdr3_length: 15; j_call: TRBJ2-3; v_call: TRBV6-2/TRBV6-3; cdr3_aa: ASSYGAGTSGTDTQY
clone_size: -; cdr3_length: 13; j_call: TRBJ2-5; v_call: TRBV4-3; cdr3_aa: ASSFTSGGGETQY
clone_size: -; cdr3_length: 11; j_call: TRBJ1-2; v_call: TRBV7-2; cdr3_aa: ASSLEGARGYT
clone_size: -; cdr3_length: 13; j_call: TRBJ1-6; v_call: TRBV5-8; cdr3_aa: ASSLLKGAVSPLH
clone_size: -; cdr3_length: 12; j_call: TRBJ2-3; v_call: TRBV2; cdr3_aa: ASSSVVGTDTQY
clone_size: -; cdr3_length: 13; j_call: TRBJ2-5; v_call: TRBV19; cdr3_aa: ATSWEGGHQETQY
clone_size: once; cdr3_length: 12; j_call: TRBJ2-7; v_call: TRBV3-1/TRBV3-2; cdr3_aa: ASSPSGAMDKQY
clone_size: -; cdr3_length: 13; j_call: TRBJ1-2; v_call: TRBV19; cdr3_aa: ASSIWQGAKFGYT
clone_size: -; cdr3_length: 15; j_call: TRBJ1-1; v_call: TRBV5-1; cdr3_aa: ASSLGQWGGVNTEAF
clone_size: -; cdr3_length: 11; j_call: TRBJ2-2; v_call: TRBV11-3; cdr3_aa: ASSLLRTGELF
clone_size: -; cdr3_length: 12; j_call: TRBJ1-6; v_call: TRBV3-1/TRBV3-2; cdr3_aa: ASSPRQGDSPLH
clone_size: -; cdr3_length: 11; j_call: TRBJ2-7; v_call: TRBV15; cdr3_aa: ATSRGSEFEQY
clone_size: -; cdr3_length: 13; j_call: TRBJ2-5; v_call: TRBV2; cdr3_aa: ATNQVRGVKETQY
clone_size: -; cdr3_length: 12; j_call: TRBJ2-7; v_call: TRBV10-3; cdr3_aa: AISRLAGGNEQY